A selection of T cell receptor beta chains follows, all from one sample in a study of T cell clonotyping in hematopoietic cell transplantation. Only in-frame clones appear in the TCRdb table, and some are missing; sequencing was by immunoSEQ multiplex PCR. The sample consists of about 27,000 clones, about 70% of them appearing once. Sample: peripheral blood mononuclear cells, taken before stem cell transplant. These receptors were collected from a middle-aged man with myelodysplastic syndrome. Some clones in this sample may be carry-over from other donors' samples. CDR3s include the opening cysteine and the closing phenylalanine or tryptophan.

V: TRBV28; CDR3: CASSLPVLAVPPDSPLHF
V: TRBV4-3; CDR3: CASSQDLGTTYEQYF
V: TRBV29-1; CDR3: CSVEDRQENTEAFF
V: TRBV4-3; CDR3: CASSLTGTGGDEQFF
V: TRBV5-1; CDR3: CASSLPREVAETQYF
V: TRBV28; CDR3: CASSLAYGYTF
V: TRBV28; CDR3: CASSTVGTADYEQYF
V: TRBV6-1; CDR3: CASLRDRGKNIQYF
V: TRBV28; CDR3: CASSLWGQGRTYEQYF
V: TRBV6-5; CDR3: CASSYSSRTEAFF
V: TRBV7-7; CDR3: CASSSSHNTEAFF
V: TRBV19; CDR3: CASSSRQQSNEKLFF
V: TRBV28; CDR3: CASSSPELMNTEAFF
V: TRBV28; CDR3: CASSLRYYGYTF
V: TRBV14; CDR3: CASSQRTGVTDTQYF
V: TRBV30; CDR3: CAWKDRASYEQYF
V: TRBV30; CDR3: CAWTRSRGSGELFF
V: TRBV7-2; CDR3: CASSSSKETQYF
V: TRBV6-5; CDR3: CASAGLAETQYF
V: TRBV19; CDR3: CASSHLRQAPYEQYF
V: TRBV6-5; CDR3: CASSYGGRPLYEQYF
V: TRBV6-6; CDR3: CASSRDFGSYNEQFF
V: TRBV7-2; CDR3: CASSSGLVEAGELFF
V: TRBV5-1; CDR3: CASSSAGVLASYEQYF
V: TRBV19; CDR3: CASSIQGSVAGELFF
V: TRBV7-2; CDR3: CASSRYSPGNYEQYF
V: TRBV9; CDR3: CASSVRGVDEQFF
V: TRBV25-1; CDR3: CASSDSWRNEKLFF
V: TRBV6-5; CDR3: CASSYSGSQYF
V: TRBV5-1; CDR3: CASSLGGAGNTIYF
V: TRBV5-6; CDR3: CASSLEGGDEQYF
V: TRBV30; CDR3: CAWGGALTGELFF
V: TRBV2; CDR3: CASSDQTLNQPQHF
V: TRBV7-7; CDR3: CASSLGQDSYEQYF
V: TRBV5-6; CDR3: CASSLEQGDEQYF
V: TRBV29-1; CDR3: CSVEGVRTGNTIYF
V: TRBV29-1; CDR3: CSVGGGEGYEQYF
V: TRBV30; CDR3: CAYKWGYEQYF
V: TRBV2; CDR3: CAGKTGARGNEQFF
V: TRBV29-1; CDR3: CSVEDALGRNSNTGELFF
V: TRBV6-1; CDR3: CASSAGLAAGELFF
V: TRBV29-1; CDR3: CSVEGRLASYNEQFF
V: TRBV20-1; CDR3: CSAPSSNEQFF
V: TRBV5-1; CDR3: CASSFGQGQDEQFF
V: TRBV6-5; CDR3: CASSTGGASGNEQFF